The rows below give T cell receptor beta chains drawn from one sample of a study of blood T cell repertoires in COVID-19. TCRdb keeps only in-frame clones here, not all; method: immunoSEQ multiplex PCR. The sample gives roughly 300,000 clones, around nine tenths of which show up once; around 1.1% is in the top ten. The sample taken for sequencing was PBMCs or T cells enriched from blood (not recorded which). These receptors were collected from a woman aged 25 to 39 who had recovered from COVID-19. The CDR3 runs from the conserved cysteine through the conserved F or W. D genes are given only for firm matches. Clone size is not always given. Where it is, it says once, few, many or a class for expanded clones.

>TRBV19|TRBJ2-2|NA|TRBD1
CASSVGTGFGELFF
TGTGCCAGTAGTGTTGGGACAGGGTTTGGGGAGCTGTTTTTT
>TRBV11-3|TRBJ2-2|NA|NA
CASSLGGPGELFF
TGTGCCAGCAGCTTAGGTGGCCCCGGGGAGCTGTTTTTT
>TRBV30|TRBJ1-4|once|NA
CAWSSGGKLFF
TGTGCCTGGAGTTCAGGTGGAAAACTGTTTTTT
>TRBV7-6|TRBJ2-2|NA|TRBD1
CASSLTAGGMSGELFF
TGTGCCAGCAGCTTAACGGCAGGGGGCATGTCCGGGGAGCTGTTTTTT
>TRBV2|TRBJ2-1|NA|NA
CASLGASNEQFF
TGTGCCAGCTTGGGGGCTAGCAATGAGCAGTTCTTC
>TRBV19|TRBJ2-2|NA|NA
CASSIQASNTGELFF
TGTGCCAGTAGTATCCAGGCCTCGAACACCGGGGAGCTGTTTTTT
>TRBV7-9|TRBJ2-1|NA|TRBD1
CASSLTGQGAYDEQFF
TGTGCCAGCAGCTTAACCGGACAGGGGGCTTATGATGAGCAGTTCTTC
>TRBV9|TRBJ2-5|NA|TRBD2
CASSVAGTSGRETQYF
TGTGCCAGCAGCGTAGCGGGGACTAGCGGGAGAGAGACCCAGTACTTC
>TRBV27|TRBJ1-2|NA|NA
CASSPLIGESGYTF
TGTGCCAGCAGTCCGCTCATAGGGGAAAGTGGCTACACCTTC
>TRBV28|TRBJ1-2|NA|NA
CASTLGATLFDGYTF
TGTGCCAGCACCCTGGGAGCCACGTTGTTCGATGGCTACACCTTC
>TRBV2|TRBJ1-5|NA|TRBD1
CASKDRVGQPQHF
TGTGCCAGCAAAGACAGGGTTGGTCAGCCCCAGCATTTT
>TRBV18|TRBJ1-4|NA|TRBD1
CASSPRARWDSRLATNEKLFF
TGTGCCAGCTCACCACGGGCTAGATGGGACAGCCGTTTAGCAACTAATGAAAAACTGTTTTTT
>TRBV27|TRBJ2-7|NA|NA
CASSPSIYEQYF
TGTGCCAGCAGTCCATCTATCTACGAGCAGTACTTC
>TRBV5-6|TRBJ2-1|NA|NA
CASVHGASENNEQFF
TGTGCCAGCGTCCATGGGGCTAGCGAGAACAATGAGCAGTTCTTC
>TRBV2|TRBJ2-7|NA|TRBD1
CASMTPGQGIREQYF
TGTGCCAGCATGACACCGGGACAGGGGATCCGCGAGCAGTACTTC
>TRBV4-1|TRBJ2-2|NA|TRBD1
CASSQVPGQGDTGELFF
TGCGCCAGCAGCCAAGTACCGGGACAGGGAGACACCGGGGAGCTGTTTTTT
>TRBV19|TRBJ1-1|NA|NA
CASKIQGIGNTEAFF
TGTGCCAGTAAAATCCAGGGGATCGGGAACACTGAAGCTTTCTTT
>TRBV29-1|TRBJ2-1|NA|NA
CSVDLWSNEQFF
TGCAGCGTTGATCTATGGAGCAATGAGCAGTTCTTC
>TRBV6-5|TRBJ1-1|NA|NA
CASSQQGSTEAFF
TGTGCCAGCAGTCAACAGGGAAGCACTGAAGCTTTCTTT
>TRBV21-1|TRBJ2-5|NA|NA
CASSKPSSRGAQETQYF
TGTGCCAGCAGCAAGCCAAGTAGCCGGGGAGCCCAGGAGACCCAGTACTTC
>TRBV7-2|TRBJ2-6|NA|NA
CASSQEAAWGANVLTF
TGTGCCAGCAGCCAAGAGGCGGCCTGGGGGGCCAACGTCCTGACTTTC
>TRBV28|TRBJ1-3|NA|NA
CASGLDSDSGNTIYF
TGTGCCAGCGGGCTCGACAGTGACTCTGGAAACACCATATATTTT
>TRBV3-1/TRBV3-2|TRBJ1-4|NA|NA
CASSQDLGEGEKLFF
TGTGCCAGCAGCCAAGATTTAGGGGAGGGGGAAAAACTGTTTTTT
>TRBV9|TRBJ2-1|NA|NA
CASSGQLKNEQFF
TGTGCCAGCAGCGGACAGCTAAAGAATGAGCAGTTCTTC
>TRBV5-1|TRBJ1-1|NA|TRBD1
CASLAGTGGLGEAFF
TGCGCCAGCCTGGCCGGGACAGGGGGCTTGGGTGAAGCTTTCTTT